This entry lists 29 T cell receptor beta chains sequenced from one sample in a study of blood T cell repertoires in COVID-19. Profiled with immunoSEQ multiplex PCR; TCRdb holds only in-frame clones, not every one. The sample yields approximately 29,000 clones, about 85% seen once. Input material: peripheral blood. The receptor set was obtained from a woman between 55 and 75 years old with acute or convalescent COVID-19.

The CDR3 sequence: CATSDSNFNTEAFF. The CDR3 nucleotides are TGTGCCACCAGTGATTCCAACTTTAACACTGAAGCTTTCTTT. The genes are TRBV24-1 and TRBJ1-1; D uncertain. Deletions cut 2 bases from V and 2 bases from J, with 8 bases between. The CDR3 totals 14 residues. Per the germline V gene, CDR1 is KGHDR and CDR2 is SFDVKD.

The V and J genes are TRBV29-1 and TRBJ1-2; the D gene is possibly TRBD1 (5 bases). Germline V gene lookup returns CDR1 SQVTM and CDR2 ANQGSEA. Trimming left V 5 bases short and J 8 bases short, with 15 bases between. There are 12 residues in the CDR3. As DNA, the CDR3 is TGCAGCGTTTCCCGGGGACTCGGGGGCTACACCTTC. This codes for CSVSRGLGGYTF.

In nucleotides, the CDR3 is TGTGCCAGCAGCTTGGAGCTGCGTTGGGGACAGGGGGCCGTCAATGAAGCTTTCTTT. Amino acids: CASSLELRWGQGAVNEAFF. The J gene is TRBJ1-1, the V gene TRBV5-5; 12 bases are a match to TRBD1. CDR1 and CDR2 from the germline V gene are SGHKS and YYEKEE (reference sequence). J lost 7 bases, V lost 0 bases, and 16 bases had no gene match. The CDR3 loop spans 19 amino acids. The full variable domain, its missing parts supplied by reference TRBV5-5 and TRBJ1-1, is DAGVTQSPTHLIKTRGQQVTLRCSPISGHKSVSWYQQVLGQGPQFIFQYYEKEERGRGNFPDRFSARQFPNYSSELNVNALLLGDSALYLCASSLELRWGQGAVNEAFFGQGTRLTVV.

This chain uses TRBV7-8 with TRBJ1-5, with a weak D call TRBD1 (6 bases). Deletions cut 0 bases from V and 0 bases from J, with 12 bases between. Germline values: CDR1 SGHVS, CDR2 FQNEAQ. The CDR3 has 17 amino acids. DNA of the CDR3: TGTGCCAGCAGCTTAGCGCAAGGGGGTGGTAGCAATCAGCCCCAGCATTTT. It yields the protein CASSLAQGGGSNQPQHF.

This clone was seen a handful of times. The V gene is TRBV7-2, the J gene TRBJ2-5, with TRBD2 matching over 11 bases. The CDR3 extends over 17 amino acids. The germline gives CDR1 SGHTA, CDR2 FQGNSA. V dropped 5 bases and J dropped 8; count of bases not matched to a gene: 16. In DNA, the CDR3 is TGTGCCAGCAGCATTTCGGGACTAGCGGCGATTGGGGAAACCCAGTACTTC. It specifies CASSISGLAAIGETQYF.

The J gene is TRBJ2-7, the V gene TRBV6-5; the D gene is possibly TRBD1 (5 bases). V was shortened by 1 base and J by 3 bases, with 10 bases between the two germline ends. CDR1 is MNHEY and CDR2 is SVGAGI in the germline V gene. This CDR3 comprises 14 residues. CDR3 region: CASSYFSGHYEQYF. Here the CDR3 DNA reads TGTGCCAGCAGTTACTTTTCAGGACACTACGAGCAGTACTTC.

This chain links TRBV2 with TRBJ1-2, with a tentative D call TRBD1 (6 bases). The germline V and J ends were trimmed by 6 bases and 3 bases, with 14 bases remaining between them. There are 14 residues in the CDR3. CDR1 and CDR2 from the germline V gene are SNHLY and FYNNEI. The chain's CDR3 is CASRTTGTYYGYTF. In DNA form, the CDR3 reads TGTGCCAGCAGGACTACAGGGACCTACTATGGCTACACCTTC.

The chain uses TRBV2 and TRBJ2-7, with TRBD1 matching over 9 bases. V was pared by 6 bases and J by 5 bases, with 11 bases of the junction left unmatched. The germline gives CDR1 SNHLY, CDR2 FYNNEI. The CDR3 has 15 residues. The CDR3 here is CASRRRQGGSDEQYF. CDR3 in DNA: TGTGCCAGCAGACGTCGACAGGGGGGATCTGACGAGCAGTACTTC.

The chain employs TRBV11-2 and TRBJ2-7, with D hard to call. Looked up from germline, CDR1 is SGHAT and CDR2 is FQNNGV. V was cut by 4 bases and J by 5 bases, with 12 bases left in between. This CDR3 contains 13 residues. CDR3 bases: TGTGCCAGCAGCTCGTACATTATCGACGAGCAGTACTTC. This encodes CASSSYIIDEQYF.

This clone was counted only a few times. The chain links TRBV28 to TRBJ2-1; D gene uncertain. Germline V CDR1 and CDR2: MDHEN, SYDVKM. V gave up 6 bases and J gave up 10 bases, with 13 bases separating them. The CDR3 has 12 amino acids. The CDR3 nucleotides read TGTGCCAGCAGCTCTACCTCTAGGGAGCAGTTCTTC. This sequence encodes CASSSTSREQFF.

This clone occurred a few times. V and J are TRBV11-2 and TRBJ2-5, with 8 positions matching TRBD2. The CDR3 covers 13 residues. The ends lost 0 bases at V and 9 bases at J; junction bases unmatched: 3. Germline CDR1 SGHAT, CDR2 FQNNGV. The CDR3 bases are TGTGCCAGCAGCTTAGAGGTGCGGGGGGCCCAGTACTTC. This gives the protein CASSLEVRGAQYF.

Points on this clone: Other DNA sequences within the sample encode an identical CDR3. The chain joins TRBV3-1 (or the pseudogene TRBV3-2) to TRBJ1-3, with D tentatively TRBD1 (6 bases). This CDR3 contains 15 residues. From germline, CDR1 is LGHDT and CDR2 YNNKEL (reference sequence). V dropped 1 base and J dropped 3 bases, with 10 bases sitting between them. This chain's CDR3 is CASSQGRTVGNTIYF. CDR3 in DNA: TGTGCCAGCAGCCAAGGCCGGACAGTTGGAAACACCATATATTTT.

The chain recombines TRBV5-1 with TRBJ2-1; the match to TRBD2 covers 8 bases. This CDR3 has 14 amino acids. Germline loops: CDR1 SGHRS, CDR2 YFSETQ. V lost 4 bases and J lost 9; bases outside the gene matches: 9. CDR3 coding DNA: TGCGCCAGCAGCCCCTCGGCGGGGGGTTTTGAGCAGTTCTTC. Translated, it gives CASSPSAGGFEQFF.

The gene calls are TRBV6-5 and TRBJ1-1, with D tentatively TRBD1 (5 bases). From germline, CDR1 is MNHEY and CDR2 SVGAGI. The CDR3 extends over 15 amino acids. Deletions cut 2 bases from V and 4 bases from J, with 14 bases between. CDR3: CASSYNQGGVTEAFF. In nucleotides, the CDR3 is TGTGCCAGCAGTTACAACCAGGGCGGTGTCACTGAAGCTTTCTTT.

This clone was seen only once. V gene TRBV5-1 combines with J gene TRBJ1-5; D gene unclear. CDR3 length equals 16 residues. Trimming shortened V by 2 bases and J by 1 base, and 13 bases separated the two germline ends. The germline V gene has CDR1 SGHRS and CDR2 YFSETQ. As DNA, the CDR3 is TGCGCCAGCAGCTTCTTTAGGACTGAGAGCAATCAGCCCCAGCATTTT. Its protein product is CASSFFRTESNQPQHF.

This clone has a single count. The chain combines TRBV5-1 with TRBJ1-4; 10 nucleotides line up with TRBD1. Germline lookup yields CDR1 SGHRS and CDR2 YFSETQ. CDR3 size: 16 residues. The junction had 8 bases not matched to a gene; V was cut back by 4 bases and J by 5 bases. The CDR3 nucleotides are TGCGCCAGCAGCACAACAGGACAGGGGGAAAATGAAAAACTGTTTTTT. This codes for CASSTTGQGENEKLFF.

The chain employs TRBV2 and TRBJ2-5; tentative D call: TRBD1 (6 bases). The CDR3 totals 14 residues. V was trimmed by 7 bases and J by 5 bases, leaving 17 bases between them. Germline CDR1 and CDR2: SNHLY and FYNNEI. The CDR3 DNA follows: TGTGCCAGCACCCGGGACGGAGGACAGGAGACCCAGTACTTC. Its protein is CASTRDGGQETQYF.

The V gene is TRBV5-4, the J gene TRBJ1-2; 8 bases agree with TRBD1. The CDR3 is made up of 15 amino acids. CDR1 and CDR2 from the germline V gene are SGHNT and YYREEE (reference sequence). Trimming at V came to 0 bases and at J to 4 bases, leaving 5 bases not matched to a gene. This chain's CDR3 is CASSLGTGRGYGYTF. CDR3 bases: TGTGCCAGCAGCTTGGGGACAGGGAGAGGCTATGGCTACACCTTC.

The chain is built from TRBV6-4 and TRBJ1-2; 8 bases agree with TRBD1. Trimming cost V 6 bases and J 3 bases; bases outside gene matches: 24. Germline V CDR1 and CDR2: MRHNA, SNTAGT. CDR3 size: 20 residues. In DNA form, the CDR3 reads TGTGCCAGCAGCCACCGAATCTTCAGGGGGCGACCCGCTTACCACTATGGCTACACCTTC. It codes for CASSHRIFRGRPAYHYGYTF.

V usage is TRBV9 and J usage is TRBJ2-1, with 8 nucleotides matching TRBD2. The CDR3 loop spans 20 amino acids. After removal of 3 bases from V and 6 bases from J, the junction contained 23 bases not matched to a gene. The germline CDR1 and CDR2 sequences are SGDLS and YYNGEE. The CDR3 here is CASSAPGGALTTLRSNEQFF. CDR3 bases: TGTGCCAGCAGCGCACCCGGGGGGGCACTAACTACACTAAGGTCCAATGAGCAGTTCTTC.

The chain carries TRBV19 and TRBJ1-2; the match to TRBD1 covers 9 bases. V shed 3 bases and J 5 bases; nucleotides not matched to a gene: 7. Germline loops: CDR1 LNHDA, CDR2 SQIVND (reference sequence). This CDR3 has 15 amino acids. The CDR3 region is CASSIGTGTLYGYTF. CDR3 bases: TGTGCCAGTAGTATTGGGACAGGGACTTTGTATGGCTACACCTTC.

The J gene is TRBJ1-1, the V gene TRBV18; D unclear. Trimming took off 0 bases at V and 5 bases at J, with 13 bases between the two ends. This CDR3 region has 15 residues. Germline CDR1 reads KGHSH; CDR2 reads LQKENI. CDR3 in DNA: TGTGCCAGCTCACCACCGTCGGGAGGGTATACTGAAGCTTTCTTT. It translates to CASSPPSGGYTEAFF.

This clone occurred once. This chain joins TRBV12-3 or TRBV12-4 and TRBJ1-2; D uncertain. V lost 3 bases and J lost 7, with 9 bases in between. This CDR3 comprises 12 residues. The CDR3 sequence: CASSLAVGGYTF. Written as DNA, the CDR3 is TGTGCCAGCAGTTTGGCTGTTGGTGGCTACACCTTC.

The rearrangement links TRBV20-1 to TRBJ2-1; TRBD2 is a possible D gene (6 bases). The germline V gene encodes CDR1 DFQATT and CDR2 SNEGSKA (reference sequence). This CDR3 spans 11 amino acids. V shed 6 bases and J shed 10 bases, with 13 bases lying between them. The CDR3 protein is CSANPGREQFF. The CDR3 DNA follows: TGCAGTGCCAACCCGGGGAGGGAGCAGTTCTTC.

This clone was detected once. J is TRBJ1-3 and V is TRBV6-6; D not certain. Germline V gene sequence: CDR1 MNHNY, CDR2 SVGAGI (reference sequence). The ends were cut back, 5 bases at V and 8 bases at J, with 13 bases in the middle. This CDR3 is 13 amino acids long. The CDR3 loop reads CASSQRWVDTIYF. Here the CDR3 DNA reads TGTGCCAGCAGTCAGCGCTGGGTGGACACCATATATTTT.

This clone was counted once. V is TRBV6-4 and J is TRBJ1-2, with D unresolved. The germline V gene encodes CDR1 MRHNA and CDR2 SNTAGT. V was trimmed by 7 bases and J by 8 bases, leaving 11 bases between them. The CDR3 consists of 11 residues. CDR3 DNA: TGTGCCAGCAACACTTACGGGGGCTACACCTTC. Translated, it gives CASNTYGGYTF.

This clone was counted only a few times. The J gene is TRBJ2-5, the V gene TRBV3-1 (or the pseudogene TRBV3-2), with D possibly matching TRBD1 (5 bases). CDR1 is LGHDT, CDR2 YNNKEL, per germline (reference sequence). The V end lost 0 bases, the J end lost 3 bases, and 11 bases lay between the germline ends. The CDR3 is made up of 15 amino acids. The CDR3 region is CASSQDRAGKETQYF. CDR3 nucleotides: TGTGCCAGCAGCCAAGATAGGGCAGGGAAAGAGACCCAGTACTTC.

The chain employs TRBV5-1 and TRBJ1-6; possibly TRBD1 for D (6 bases). Trimming shortened V by 3 bases and J by 7 bases, and 17 bases separated the two germline ends. Germline CDR1 is SGHRS and CDR2 is YFSETQ. The CDR3 covers 16 residues. CDR3 loop: CASSSGDRSKNSPLHF. The CDR3 coding sequence is TGCGCCAGCAGCTCCGGTGACAGGTCGAAAAATTCACCCCTCCACTTT.

V is TRBV28 and J is TRBJ1-2; no firm D call. Germline-derived CDR1 and CDR2 are MDHEN and SYDVKM. CDR3 length: 13 amino acids. Trimming shortened V by 6 bases and J by 4 bases, and 12 bases separated the two germline ends. CDR3 region: CASSPTSVYGYTF. The DNA of the CDR3 is TGTGCCAGCAGCCCCACATCCGTCTATGGCTACACCTTC.